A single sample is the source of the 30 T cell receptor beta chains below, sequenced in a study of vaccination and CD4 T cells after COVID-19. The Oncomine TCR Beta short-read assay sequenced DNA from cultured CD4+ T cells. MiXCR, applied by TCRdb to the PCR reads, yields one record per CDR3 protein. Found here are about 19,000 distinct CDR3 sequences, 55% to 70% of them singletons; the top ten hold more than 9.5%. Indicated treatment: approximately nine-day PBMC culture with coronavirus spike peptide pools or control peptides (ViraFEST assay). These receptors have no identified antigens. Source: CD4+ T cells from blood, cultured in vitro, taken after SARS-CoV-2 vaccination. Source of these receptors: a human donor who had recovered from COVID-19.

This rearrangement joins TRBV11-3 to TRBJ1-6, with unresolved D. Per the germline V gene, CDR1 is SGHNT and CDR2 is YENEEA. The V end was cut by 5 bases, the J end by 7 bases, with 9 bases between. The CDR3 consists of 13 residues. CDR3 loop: CASSLRRNSPLHF. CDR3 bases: TGTGCCAGCAGCCTGAGACGGAATTCACCCCTCCACTTT.

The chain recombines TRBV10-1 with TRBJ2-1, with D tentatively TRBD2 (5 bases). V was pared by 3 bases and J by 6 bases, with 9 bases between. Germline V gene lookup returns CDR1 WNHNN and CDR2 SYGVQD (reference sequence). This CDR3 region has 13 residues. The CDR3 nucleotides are TGCGCCAGCAGTGATCAGCTAGCCAATGAGCAGTTCTTC. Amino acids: CASSDQLANEQFF.

DNA for the CDR3: TGCAGTGCTACTGGGGTAGGCGACTATGGCTACACCTTC. Translated: CSATGVGDYGYTF. The V call is TRBV20-1, the J call TRBJ1-2, with D hard to call. The CDR3 has 13 amino acids. Germline values: CDR1 DFQATT, CDR2 SNEGSKA (reference sequence). V lost 4 bases to trimming and J lost 3 bases, with 12 bases between them.

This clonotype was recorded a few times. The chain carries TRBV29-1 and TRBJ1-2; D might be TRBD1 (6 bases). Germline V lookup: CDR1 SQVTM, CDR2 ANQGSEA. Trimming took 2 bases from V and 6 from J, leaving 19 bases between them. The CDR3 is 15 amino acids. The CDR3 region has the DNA TGCAGCGTTGAATCCATGACCAGGGGAGGGGATGGCTACACCTTC. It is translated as CSVESMTRGGDGYTF.

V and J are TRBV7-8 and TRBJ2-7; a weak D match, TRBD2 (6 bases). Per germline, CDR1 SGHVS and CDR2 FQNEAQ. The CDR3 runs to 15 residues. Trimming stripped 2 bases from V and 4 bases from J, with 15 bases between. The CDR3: CASSLWNSGTYEQYF. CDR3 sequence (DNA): TGTGCCAGCAGCTTATGGAATAGCGGAACTTACGAGCAGTACTTC. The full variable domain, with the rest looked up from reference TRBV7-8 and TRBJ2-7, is GAGVSQSPRYKVAKRGQDVALRCDPISGHVSLFWYQQALGQGPEFLTYFQNEAQLDKSGLPSDRFFAERPEGSVSTLKIQRTQQEDSAVYLCASSLWNSGTYEQYFGPGTRLTVT.

CDR3 sequence (DNA): TGTGCCAGTGGGGAGGCCTATGGCTACACCTTC. It specifies CASGEAYGYTF. This sequence joins TRBV28 and TRBJ1-2, with unresolved D. Germline lookup yields CDR1 MDHEN and CDR2 SYDVKM. The CDR3 has 11 amino acids. The ends were cut back, 9 bases at V and 4 bases at J, with 9 bases in the middle.

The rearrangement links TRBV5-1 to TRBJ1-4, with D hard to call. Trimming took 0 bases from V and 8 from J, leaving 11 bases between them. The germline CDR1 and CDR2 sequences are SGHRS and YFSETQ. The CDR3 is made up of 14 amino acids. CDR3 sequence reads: CASSLAGVEEKLFF. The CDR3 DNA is TGCGCCAGCAGCTTGGCTGGGGTTGAGGAAAAACTGTTTTTT.

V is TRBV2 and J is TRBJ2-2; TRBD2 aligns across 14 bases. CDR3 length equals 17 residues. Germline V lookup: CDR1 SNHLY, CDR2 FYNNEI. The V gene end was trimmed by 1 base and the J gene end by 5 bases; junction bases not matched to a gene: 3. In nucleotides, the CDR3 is TGTGCCAGCAGTGAAGTGAGACTAGCGGGGGGGACCGGGGAGCTGTTTTTT. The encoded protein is CASSEVRLAGGTGELFF.

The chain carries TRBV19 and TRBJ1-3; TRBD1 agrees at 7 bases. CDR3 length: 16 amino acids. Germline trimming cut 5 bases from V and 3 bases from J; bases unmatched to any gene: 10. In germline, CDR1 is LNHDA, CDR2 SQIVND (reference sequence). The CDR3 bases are TGTGCCAGTAGTTCCACCCGGGACAGCTTTGGAAACACCATATATTTT. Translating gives CASSSTRDSFGNTIYF.

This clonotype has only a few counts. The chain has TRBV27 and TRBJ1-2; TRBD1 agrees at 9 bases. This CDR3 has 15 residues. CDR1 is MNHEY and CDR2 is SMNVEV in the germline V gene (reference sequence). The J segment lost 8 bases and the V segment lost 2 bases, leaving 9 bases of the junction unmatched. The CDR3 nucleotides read TGTGCCAGCAGTTTAGAGGGCACAGGGGGCGCGGGCTACACCTTC. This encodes CASSLEGTGGAGYTF.

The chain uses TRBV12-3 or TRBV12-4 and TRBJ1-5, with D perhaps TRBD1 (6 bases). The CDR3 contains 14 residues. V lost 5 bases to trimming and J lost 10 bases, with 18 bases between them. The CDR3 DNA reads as TGTGCCAGCAGTGCGGGCGGGGGCGCGAGTCCCCAGCATTTT. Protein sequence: CASSAGGGASPQHF.

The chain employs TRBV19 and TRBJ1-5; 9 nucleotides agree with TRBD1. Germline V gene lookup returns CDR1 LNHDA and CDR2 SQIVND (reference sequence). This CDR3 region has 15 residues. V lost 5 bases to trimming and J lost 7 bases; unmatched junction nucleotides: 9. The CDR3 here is CASSDRDREYQPQHF. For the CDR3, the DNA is TGTGCCAGTAGTGACCGGGACAGGGAATACCAGCCCCAGCATTTT.

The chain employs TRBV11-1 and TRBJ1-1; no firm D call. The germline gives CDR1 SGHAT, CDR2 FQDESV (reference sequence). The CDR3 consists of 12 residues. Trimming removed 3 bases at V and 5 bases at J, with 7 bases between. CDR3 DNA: TGTGCCAGCAGCTTTGTGGGGACTGAAGCTTTCTTT. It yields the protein CASSFVGTEAFF.

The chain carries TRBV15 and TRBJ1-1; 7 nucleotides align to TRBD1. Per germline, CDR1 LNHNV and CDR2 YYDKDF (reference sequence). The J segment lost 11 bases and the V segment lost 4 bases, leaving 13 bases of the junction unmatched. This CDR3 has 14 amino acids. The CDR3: CATSTRTTGVGAFF. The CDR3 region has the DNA TGTGCCACCAGCACCCGGACAACAGGGGTTGGCGCTTTCTTT.

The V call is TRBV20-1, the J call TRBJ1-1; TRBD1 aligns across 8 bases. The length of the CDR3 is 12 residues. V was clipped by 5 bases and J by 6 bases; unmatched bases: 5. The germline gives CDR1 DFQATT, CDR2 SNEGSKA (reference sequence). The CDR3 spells CSAGPQGAEAFF. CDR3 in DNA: TGCAGTGCTGGTCCACAGGGGGCTGAAGCTTTCTTT.

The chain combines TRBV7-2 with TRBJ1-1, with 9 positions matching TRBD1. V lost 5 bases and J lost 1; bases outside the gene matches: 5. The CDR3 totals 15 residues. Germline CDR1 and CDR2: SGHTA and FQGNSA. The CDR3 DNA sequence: TGTGCCAGCAGCCAAACAGGGGGCAGGAACACTGAAGCTTTCTTT. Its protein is CASSQTGGRNTEAFF.

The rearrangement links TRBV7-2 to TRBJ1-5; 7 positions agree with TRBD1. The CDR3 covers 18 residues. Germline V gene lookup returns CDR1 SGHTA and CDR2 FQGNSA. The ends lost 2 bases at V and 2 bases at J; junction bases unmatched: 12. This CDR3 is CASSLRIGRQGGNQPQHF. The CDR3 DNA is TGTGCCAGCAGCTTAAGGATTGGTCGACAGGGCGGCAATCAGCCCCAGCATTTT.

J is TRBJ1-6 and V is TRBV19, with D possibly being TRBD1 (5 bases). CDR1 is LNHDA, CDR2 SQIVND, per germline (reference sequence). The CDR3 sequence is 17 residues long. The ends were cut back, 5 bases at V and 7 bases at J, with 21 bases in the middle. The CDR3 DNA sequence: TGTGCCAGTAGTCCCCGCCAGGGACCGAGCCAGAATTCACCCCTCCACTTT. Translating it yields CASSPRQGPSQNSPLHF.

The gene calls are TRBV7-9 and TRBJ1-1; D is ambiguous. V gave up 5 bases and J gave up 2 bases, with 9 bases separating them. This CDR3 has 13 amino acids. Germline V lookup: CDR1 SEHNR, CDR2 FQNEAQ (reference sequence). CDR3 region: CASSPHANTEAFF. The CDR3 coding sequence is TGTGCCAGCAGCCCCCATGCTAACACTGAAGCTTTCTTT. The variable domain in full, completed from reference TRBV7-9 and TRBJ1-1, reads DTGVSQNPRHKITKRGQNVTFRCDPISEHNRLYWYRQTLGQGPEFLTYFQNEAQLEKSRLLSDRFSAERPKGSFSTLEIQRTEQGDSAMYLCASSPHANTEAFFGQGTRLTVV.

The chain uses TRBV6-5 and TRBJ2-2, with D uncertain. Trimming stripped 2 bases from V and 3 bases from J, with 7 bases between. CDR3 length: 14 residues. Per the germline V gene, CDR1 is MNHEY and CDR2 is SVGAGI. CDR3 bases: TGTGCCAGCAGTTACGACGGATACACCGGGGAGCTGTTTTTT. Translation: CASSYDGYTGELFF.

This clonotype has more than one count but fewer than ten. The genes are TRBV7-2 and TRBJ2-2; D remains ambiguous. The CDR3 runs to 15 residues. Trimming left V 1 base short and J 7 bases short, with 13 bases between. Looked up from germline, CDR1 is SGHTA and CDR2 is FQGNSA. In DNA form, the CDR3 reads TGTGCCAGCAGCTTAGACGCCCCCGGAGTCGGGGAGCTGTTTTTT. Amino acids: CASSLDAPGVGELFF.

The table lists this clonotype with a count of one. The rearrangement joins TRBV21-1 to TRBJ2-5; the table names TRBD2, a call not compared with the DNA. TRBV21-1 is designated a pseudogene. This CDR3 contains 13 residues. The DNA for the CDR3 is TGTGCCAGCAGCAAACCGGGACTGCTGGCCCAGTACTTC. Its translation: CASSKPGLLAQYF.

CDR3 in DNA: TGTGCCAGCAGCTCCGTTCATGCCCCCACAGATACGCAGTATTTT. It yields the protein CASSSVHAPTDTQYF. The chain carries TRBV7-3 and TRBJ2-3; D not resolved. Per the germline V gene, CDR1 is SGHTA and CDR2 is FQGTGA. This CDR3 comprises 15 residues. V lost 4 bases to trimming and J lost 2 bases, with 13 bases between them.

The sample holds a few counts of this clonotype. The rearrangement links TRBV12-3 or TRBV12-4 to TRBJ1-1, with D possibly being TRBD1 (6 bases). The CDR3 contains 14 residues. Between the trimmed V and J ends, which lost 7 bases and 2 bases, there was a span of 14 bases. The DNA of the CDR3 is TGTGCCAGCACCCCCTCAGGGGAAAACACTGAAGCTTTCTTT. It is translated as CASTPSGENTEAFF.

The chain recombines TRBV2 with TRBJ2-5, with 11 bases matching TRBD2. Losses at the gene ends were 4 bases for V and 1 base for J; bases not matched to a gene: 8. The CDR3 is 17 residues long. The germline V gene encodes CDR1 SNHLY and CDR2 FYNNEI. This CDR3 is CASSGRRLAGTQETQYF. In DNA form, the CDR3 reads TGTGCCAGCAGTGGGCGAAGACTAGCGGGGACCCAAGAGACCCAGTACTTC.

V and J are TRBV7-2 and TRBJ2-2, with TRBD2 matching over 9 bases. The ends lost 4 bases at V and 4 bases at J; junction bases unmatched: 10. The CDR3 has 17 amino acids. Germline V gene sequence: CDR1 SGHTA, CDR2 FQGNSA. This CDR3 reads CASSSGLAGVGTGELFF. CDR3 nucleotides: TGTGCCAGCAGCTCGGGCTTAGCGGGGGTGGGCACCGGGGAGCTGTTTTTT.

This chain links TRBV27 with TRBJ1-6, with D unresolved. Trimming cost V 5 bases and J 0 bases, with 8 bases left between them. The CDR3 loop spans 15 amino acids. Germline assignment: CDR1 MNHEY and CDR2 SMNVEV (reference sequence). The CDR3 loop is CASSPPSSYNSPLHF. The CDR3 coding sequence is TGTGCCAGCAGTCCCCCGAGCTCCTATAATTCACCCCTCCACTTT.

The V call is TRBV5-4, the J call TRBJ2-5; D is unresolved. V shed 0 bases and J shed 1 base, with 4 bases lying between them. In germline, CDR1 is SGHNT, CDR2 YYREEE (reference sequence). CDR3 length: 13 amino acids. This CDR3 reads CASSLDSQETQYF. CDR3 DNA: TGTGCCAGCAGCTTGGACTCCCAAGAGACCCAGTACTTC.

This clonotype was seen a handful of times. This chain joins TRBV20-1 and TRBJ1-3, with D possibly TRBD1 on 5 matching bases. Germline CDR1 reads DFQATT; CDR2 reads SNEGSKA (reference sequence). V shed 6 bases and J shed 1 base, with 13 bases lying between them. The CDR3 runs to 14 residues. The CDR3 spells CSARSGASGNTIYF. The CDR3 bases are TGCAGTGCCCGGTCTGGGGCATCTGGAAACACCATATATTTT.

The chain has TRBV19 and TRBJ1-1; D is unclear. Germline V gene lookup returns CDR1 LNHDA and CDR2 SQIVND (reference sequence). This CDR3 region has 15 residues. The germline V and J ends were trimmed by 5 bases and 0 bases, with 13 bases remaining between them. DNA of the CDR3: TGTGCCAGTAGTGCCCCTGGACTTTTGAACACTGAAGCTTTCTTT. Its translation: CASSAPGLLNTEAFF.